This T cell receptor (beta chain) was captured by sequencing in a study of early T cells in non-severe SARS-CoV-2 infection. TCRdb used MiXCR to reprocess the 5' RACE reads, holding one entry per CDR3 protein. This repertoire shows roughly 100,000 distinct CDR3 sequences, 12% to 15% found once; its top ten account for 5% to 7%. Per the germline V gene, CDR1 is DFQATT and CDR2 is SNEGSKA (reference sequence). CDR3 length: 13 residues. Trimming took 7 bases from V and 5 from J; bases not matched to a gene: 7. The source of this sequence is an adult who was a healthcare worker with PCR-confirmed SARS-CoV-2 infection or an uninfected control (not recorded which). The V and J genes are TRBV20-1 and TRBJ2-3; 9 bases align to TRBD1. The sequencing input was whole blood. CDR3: CSVPTGGKDTQYF. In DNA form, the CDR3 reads TGCAGTGTACCTACAGGGGGCAAAGATACGCAGTATTTT.